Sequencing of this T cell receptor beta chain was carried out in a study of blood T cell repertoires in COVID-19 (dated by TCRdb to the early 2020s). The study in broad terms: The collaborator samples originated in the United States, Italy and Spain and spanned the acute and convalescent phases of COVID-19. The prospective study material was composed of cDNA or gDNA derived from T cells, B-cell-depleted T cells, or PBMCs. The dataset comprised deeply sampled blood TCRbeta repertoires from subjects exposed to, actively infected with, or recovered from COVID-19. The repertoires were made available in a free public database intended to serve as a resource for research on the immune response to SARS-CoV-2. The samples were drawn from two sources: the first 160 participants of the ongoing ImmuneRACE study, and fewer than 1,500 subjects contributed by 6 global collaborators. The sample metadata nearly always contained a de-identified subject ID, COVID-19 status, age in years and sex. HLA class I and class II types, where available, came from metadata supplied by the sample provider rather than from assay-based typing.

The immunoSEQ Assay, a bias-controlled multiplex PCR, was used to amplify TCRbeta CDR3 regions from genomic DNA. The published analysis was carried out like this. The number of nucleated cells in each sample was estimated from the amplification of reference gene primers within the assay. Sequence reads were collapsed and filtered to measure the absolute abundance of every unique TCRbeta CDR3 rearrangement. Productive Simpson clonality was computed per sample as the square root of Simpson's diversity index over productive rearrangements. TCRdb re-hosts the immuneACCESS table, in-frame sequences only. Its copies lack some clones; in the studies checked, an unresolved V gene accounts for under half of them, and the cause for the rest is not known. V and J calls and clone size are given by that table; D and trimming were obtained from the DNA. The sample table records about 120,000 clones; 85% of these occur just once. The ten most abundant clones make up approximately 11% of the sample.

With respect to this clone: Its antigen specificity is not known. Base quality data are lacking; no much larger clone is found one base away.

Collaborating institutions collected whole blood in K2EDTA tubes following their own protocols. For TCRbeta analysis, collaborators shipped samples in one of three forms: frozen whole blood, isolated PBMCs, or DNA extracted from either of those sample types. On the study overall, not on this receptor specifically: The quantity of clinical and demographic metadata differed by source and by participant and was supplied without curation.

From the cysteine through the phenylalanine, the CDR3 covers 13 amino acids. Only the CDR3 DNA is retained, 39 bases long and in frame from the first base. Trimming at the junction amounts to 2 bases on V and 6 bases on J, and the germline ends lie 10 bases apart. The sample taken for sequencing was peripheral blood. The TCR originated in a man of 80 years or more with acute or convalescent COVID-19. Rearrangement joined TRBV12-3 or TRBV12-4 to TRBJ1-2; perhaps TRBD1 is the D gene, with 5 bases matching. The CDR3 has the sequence CASSLKAGNGYTF. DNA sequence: TGTGCCAGCAGTTTAAAGGCAGGGAATGGCTACACCTTC.